Included here is one T cell receptor beta chain sequence, with context. The CDR3 runs to 17 residues. V was trimmed by 2 bases and J by 5 bases, leaving 16 bases between them. Germline loops: CDR1 WSHSY, CDR2 SAAADI. Data came from immunoSEQ multiplex PCR; TCRdb stores just in-frame clones and leaves some out. The sample lists more than 85,000 clones, 70% to 85% occurring once. This record belongs to a study of control samples from healthy donors and cancer patients. V usage is TRBV10-2 and J usage is TRBJ1-6; D is unclear. Sequencing was done on a sample of PBMCs. This clonotype was obtained from a man aged 70-80 years with lung cancer. DNA of the CDR3: TGCGCCAGCAGTGAGATGGGCACCGGTAGTCATAATTCACCCCTCCACTTT. It translates to CASSEMGTGSHNSPLHF.